Below, 2 T cell receptor beta chains from the same sample are listed, as sequenced in a study of blood T cell repertoires in COVID-19. Generated by immunoSEQ multiplex PCR, the TCRdb table keeps only in-frame clones and is missing some. The sample records over 130,000 clones, about 81% being singletons. The sequenced material came from peripheral blood. These receptors were collected from a woman over 75 with acute or convalescent COVID-19.

The chain carries TRBV20-1 and TRBJ2-7, with 8 bases matching TRBD2. The germline CDR1 and CDR2 sequences are DFQATT and SNEGSKA (reference sequence). V shed 3 bases and J 4 bases; nucleotides not matched to a gene: 5. The CDR3 spans 13 residues. The CDR3 reads CSASSGRAYEQYF. CDR3 DNA sequence: TGCAGTGCTAGTTCCGGGAGGGCTTACGAGCAGTACTTC.

The chain combines TRBV21-1 with TRBJ2-1; the table's D call, TRBD2, was not checked against the DNA. TRBV21-1 has pseudogene status. The CDR3 loop spans 16 amino acids. CDR3 DNA sequence: TGTGCCAGCAGCTCGGGACTAGGAAGGTATTTCAATGAGCAGTTCTTC. This sequence encodes CASSSGLGRYFNEQFF.